These 17 T cell receptor beta chains share one sample of origin, sequenced in a study of type 1 and type 2 diabetes patients. Amplification started from genomic DNA. The TCR beta CDR3 region was amplified using 30 forward and 13 reverse primers. TCRdb analysed the multiplex PCR reads with MiXCR anew, one entry per CDR3 protein. The profile shows about 270,000 distinct CDR3 sequences, more than 40% of them singletons. The sequencing sample was made of peripheral blood mononuclear cells (PBMCs). Receptors originate from a man younger than 35 with type 2 diabetes.

This clonotype was observed a handful of times. One end of the junction is discordant with germline, which a read error may explain. The J gene is TRBJ1-1, the V gene TRBV29-1; weak D call: TRBD1 (5 bases). This CDR3 is built from 12 residues. Germline V CDR1 and CDR2: SQVTM, ANQGSEA. The CDR3 nucleotides read TGCAGCGCCTGCGGGGTGGACACTGAAGTTTTCTTT. Translating gives CSACGVDTEVFF.

A few counts support this clonotype. The chain recombines TRBV30 with TRBJ2-7; D is unclear. Trimming cost V 3 bases and J 5 bases, with 8 bases left between them. Germline lookup yields CDR1 GTSNPN and CDR2 SVGIG (reference sequence). This CDR3 has 11 residues. DNA for the CDR3: TGTGCCTGGAGGAGGTTAAACGAGCAGTACTTC. Translating gives CAWRRLNEQYF.

Of note for this clonotype: This clone may be a read error of a much larger clone one base away. The gene calls are TRBV15 and TRBJ2-5; D remains unclear. Germline-derived CDR1 and CDR2 are LNHNV and YYDKDF (reference sequence). This CDR3 region has 12 residues. The CDR3 DNA follows: TGTGCCACCAGCAGATCGGTGGAGATCCAGTACTTC. As protein: CATSRSVEIQYF. Based on the CDR3 plus reference TRBV15 and TRBJ2-5, the full variable domain is DAMVIQNPRYQVTQFGKPVTLSCSQTLNHNVMYWYQQKSSQAPKLLFHYYDKDFNNEADTPDNFQSRRPNTSFCFLDIRSPGLGDTAMYLCATSRSVEIQYFGPGTRLLVL.

The V gene is TRBV29-1, the J gene TRBJ2-1, with a weak D call TRBD2 (5 bases). There are 11 residues in the CDR3. Trimming cost V 2 bases and J 11 bases, with 10 bases left between them. Germline V lookup: CDR1 SQVTM, CDR2 ANQGSEA. CDR3 DNA: TGCAGCGTTGAAAATGGAGGCCAGCAGTTCTTC. This gives the protein CSVENGGQQFF.

V gene TRBV7-2 combines with J gene TRBJ2-7; tentative D call: TRBD1 (6 bases). Per the germline V gene, CDR1 is SGHTA and CDR2 is FQGNSA. Between the trimmed V and J ends, which lost 6 bases and 2 bases, there was a span of 11 bases. CDR3 length: 13 residues. CDR3 DNA sequence: TGTGCCAGCAGTTGGGGGCCAACCTACGAGCAGTACTTC. Translated: CASSWGPTYEQYF.

The chain employs TRBV11-2 and TRBJ2-5, with a tentative D call TRBD1 (7 bases). Per germline, CDR1 SGHAT and CDR2 FQNNGV. The CDR3 contains 14 residues. Trimming shortened V by 5 bases and J by 4 bases, and 14 bases separated the two germline ends. DNA for the CDR3: TGTGCCAGCAGCGCTCACAGGGGAGGAGAGACCCAGTACTTC. Amino acids: CASSAHRGGETQYF.

This clonotype was observed many times. The chain links TRBV15 to TRBJ2-5; D remains unclear. CDR1 and CDR2 from the germline V gene are LNHNV and YYDKDF (reference sequence). The V end was cut by 1 base, the J end by 1 base, with 10 bases between. The CDR3 is 15 residues long. DNA for the CDR3: TGTGCCACCAGCAGAGGGTCGGCAGTCCAAGAGACCCAGTACTTC. Amino acid sequence: CATSRGSAVQETQYF.

V and J are TRBV29-1 and TRBJ2-1; 15 bases agree with TRBD2. CDR1 and CDR2 (germline): SQVTM, ANQGSEA. Trimming removed 7 bases from V and 11 bases from J; junction bases left unmatched: 6. This CDR3 has 13 residues. CDR3 in amino acids: CSAWTSGGAKQFF. The CDR3 region has the DNA TGCAGCGCTTGGACTAGCGGGGGGGCTAAGCAGTTCTTC.

This clonotype was picked up a small number of times. The chain employs TRBV27 and TRBJ2-2, with 7 bases lining up with TRBD2. Looked up from germline, CDR1 is MNHEY and CDR2 is SMNVEV (reference sequence). The CDR3 consists of 15 residues. The V segment lost 10 bases and the J segment 0 bases; nucleotides outside the gene matches: 8. CDR3 amino acids: CATLRAGTNTGELFF. DNA for the CDR3: TGTGCCACCCTCCGAGCGGGGACGAACACCGGGGAGCTGTTTTTT.

The CDR3 DNA is TGCGCCAGCAGTGAGGGCCGGGGGGTAGGAGGCGAAAAACTGTTTTTT. It translates to CASSEGRGVGGEKLFF. The genes are TRBV10-1 and TRBJ1-4; a possible D gene is TRBD1 (5 bases). The germline CDR1 and CDR2 sequences are WNHNN and SYGVQD (reference sequence). The CDR3 runs to 16 residues. V was cut by 2 bases and J by 8 bases, with 18 bases left in between.

This clonotype was seen at least ten times. The chain carries TRBV15 and TRBJ2-7, with 7 bases identical to TRBD1. Germline V lookup: CDR1 LNHNV, CDR2 YYDKDF (reference sequence). V lost 4 bases, J lost 5 bases, and 8 bases stayed unmatched. There are 14 residues in the CDR3. The CDR3 DNA follows: TGTGCCACCAGCAAGGCCGGGACAGTCCACGAGCAGTACTTC. Translated: CATSKAGTVHEQYF.

This clonotype occurred many times. The chain recombines TRBV2 with TRBJ1-6, with D maybe TRBD1 (5 bases). The length of the CDR3 is 13 residues. V was clipped by 8 bases and J by 7 bases, with 12 bases between them. Germline V CDR1 and CDR2: SNHLY, FYNNEI. The CDR3 region has the DNA TGTGCCAGCTGTCCAGGGTGGAATTCACCCCTCCACTTT. It specifies CASCPGWNSPLHF.

The gene calls are TRBV7-9 and TRBJ1-1; D is undetermined. There are 15 residues in the CDR3. V was trimmed by 1 base and J by 1 base, leaving 10 bases between them. Germline V lookup: CDR1 SEHNR, CDR2 FQNEAQ (reference sequence). For the CDR3, the DNA is TGTGCCAGCAGCTTAGAGGTCCCAGGGAACACTGAAGCTTTCTTT. Amino acid sequence: CASSLEVPGNTEAFF.

With respect to this clonotype: One end of the junction is discordant with germline, which a read error may explain. The chain combines TRBV6-2 or TRBV6-3 with TRBJ1-1, with a weak D call TRBD1 (5 bases). There are 13 residues in the CDR3. Germline CDR1 reads MNHEY; CDR2 reads SVGEGT. CDR3 bases: TGTGCCAGCAGTTTGACAGCGAACACTAAAGCTTTCTTT. Encoded protein: CASSLTANTKAFF.

This clonotype has more than one count but fewer than ten. This chain connects TRBV4-2 to TRBJ1-2, with D perhaps TRBD1 (5 bases). Germline CDR1 LGHNA, CDR2 YNFKEQ. The CDR3 loop spans 15 amino acids. V lost 4 bases and J lost 3, with 15 bases in between. The CDR3 nucleotides read TGTGCCAGCAGCCCTGTAGGCGGGGACGACTATGGCTACACCTTC. Its protein product is CASSPVGGDDYGYTF.

This chain joins TRBV20-1 and TRBJ2-7; 7 bases fit TRBD1. The CDR3 has 13 residues. V lost 4 bases to trimming and J lost 3 bases; unmatched junction nucleotides: 6. Germline CDR1 DFQATT, CDR2 SNEGSKA (reference sequence). In DNA, the CDR3 is TGCAGTGCTACCTGGACAGGCGTCTACGAGCAGTACTTC. Its translation: CSATWTGVYEQYF.

On this clonotype itself: Since the CDR3 does not end with the conserved phenylalanine or tryptophan, this likely comes from a read error. CDR3 residues: CATSDLPPQTGELFS. The CDR3 nucleotides are TGTGCCACCAGTGATCTACCACCTCAGACCGGGGAGCTGTTTTCT. The rearrangement uses TRBV24-1 and TRBJ2-2; D is uncertain. This CDR3 spans 15 amino acids. V was pared by 3 bases and J by 5 bases, with 12 bases between. CDR1 is KGHDR and CDR2 is SFDVKD in the germline V gene.